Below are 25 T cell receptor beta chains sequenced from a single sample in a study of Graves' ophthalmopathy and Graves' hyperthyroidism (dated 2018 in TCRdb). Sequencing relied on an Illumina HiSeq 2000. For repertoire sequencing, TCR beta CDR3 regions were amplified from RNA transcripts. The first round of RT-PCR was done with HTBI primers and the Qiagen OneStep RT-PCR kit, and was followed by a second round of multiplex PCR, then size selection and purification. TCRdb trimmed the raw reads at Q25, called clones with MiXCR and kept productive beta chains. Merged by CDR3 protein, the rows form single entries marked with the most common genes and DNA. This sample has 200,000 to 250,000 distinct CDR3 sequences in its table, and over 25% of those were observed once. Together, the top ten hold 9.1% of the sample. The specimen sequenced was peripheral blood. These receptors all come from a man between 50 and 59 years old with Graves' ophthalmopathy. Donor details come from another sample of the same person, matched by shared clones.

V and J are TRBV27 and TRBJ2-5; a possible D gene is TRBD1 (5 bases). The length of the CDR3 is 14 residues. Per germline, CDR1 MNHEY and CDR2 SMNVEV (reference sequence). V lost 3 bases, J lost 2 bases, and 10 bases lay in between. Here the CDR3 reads CASSFGRTQETQYF. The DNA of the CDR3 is TGTGCCAGCAGTTTTGGCAGGACACAAGAGACCCAGTACTTC.

The CDR3 bases are TGTGCCAGCAGCGTAGAGGGGTTTGGGGTCCTGAACGAGCAGTACTTC. Translated: CASSVEGFGVLNEQYF. The chain carries TRBV9 and TRBJ2-7, with a weak D call TRBD1 (5 bases). Between the trimmed V and J ends, which lost 0 bases and 5 bases, there was a span of 18 bases. Germline lookup yields CDR1 SGDLS and CDR2 YYNGEE. This CDR3 is 16 amino acids long.

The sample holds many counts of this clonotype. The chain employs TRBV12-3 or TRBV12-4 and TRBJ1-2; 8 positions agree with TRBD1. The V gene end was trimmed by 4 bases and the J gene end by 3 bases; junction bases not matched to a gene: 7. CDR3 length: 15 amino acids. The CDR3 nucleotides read TGTGCCAGCAGTTCGCAAAGGACAGGGCACTATGGCTACACCTTC. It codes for CASSSQRTGHYGYTF.

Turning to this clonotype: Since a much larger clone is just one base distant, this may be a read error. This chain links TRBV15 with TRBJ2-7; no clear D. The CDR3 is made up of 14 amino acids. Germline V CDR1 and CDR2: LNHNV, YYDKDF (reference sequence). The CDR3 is CATSREIGSNEQHF. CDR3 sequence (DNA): TGTGCCACCAGCAGAGAGATTGGGTCAAACGAGCAGCACTTC.

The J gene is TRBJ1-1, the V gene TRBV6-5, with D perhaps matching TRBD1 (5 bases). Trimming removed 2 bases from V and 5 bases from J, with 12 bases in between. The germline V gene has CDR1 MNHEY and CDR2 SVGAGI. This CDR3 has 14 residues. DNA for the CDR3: TGTGCCAGCAGTTACACGGAGGGGCGGACTGAAGCTTTCTTT. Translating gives CASSYTEGRTEAFF.

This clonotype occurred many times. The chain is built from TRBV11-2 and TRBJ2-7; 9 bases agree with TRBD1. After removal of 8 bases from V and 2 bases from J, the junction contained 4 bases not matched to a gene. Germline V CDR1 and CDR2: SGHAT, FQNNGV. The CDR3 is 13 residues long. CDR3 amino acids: CASGGTGTYEQYF. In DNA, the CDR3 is TGTGCCAGCGGGGGGACAGGGACCTACGAGCAGTACTTC.

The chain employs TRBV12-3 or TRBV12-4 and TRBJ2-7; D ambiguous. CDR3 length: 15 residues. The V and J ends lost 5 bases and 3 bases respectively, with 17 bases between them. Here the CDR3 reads CASSRQPLRSYEQYF. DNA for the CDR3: TGTGCCAGCAGTCGCCAACCCCTTAGGAGCTACGAGCAGTACTTC.

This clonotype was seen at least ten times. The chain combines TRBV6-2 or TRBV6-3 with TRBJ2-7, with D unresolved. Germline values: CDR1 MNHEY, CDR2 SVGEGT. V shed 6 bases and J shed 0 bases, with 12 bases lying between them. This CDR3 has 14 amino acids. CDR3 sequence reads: CASSWVESSYEQYF. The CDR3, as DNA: TGTGCCAGCAGCTGGGTTGAGAGCTCCTACGAGCAGTACTTC.

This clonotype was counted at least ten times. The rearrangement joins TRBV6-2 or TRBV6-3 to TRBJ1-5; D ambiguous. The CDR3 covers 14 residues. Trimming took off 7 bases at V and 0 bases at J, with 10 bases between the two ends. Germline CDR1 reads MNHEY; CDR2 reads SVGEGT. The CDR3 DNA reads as TGTGCCAGCAATGGACTCGATAGCAATCAGCCCCAGCATTTT. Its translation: CASNGLDSNQPQHF.

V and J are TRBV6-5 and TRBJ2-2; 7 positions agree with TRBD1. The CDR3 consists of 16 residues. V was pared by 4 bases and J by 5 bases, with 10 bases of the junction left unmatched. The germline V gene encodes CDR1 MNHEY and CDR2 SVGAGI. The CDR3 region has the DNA TGTGCCAGCAGTTCGCGACAGGGCTCGTTAACCGGGGAGCTGTTTTTT. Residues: CASSSRQGSLTGELFF.

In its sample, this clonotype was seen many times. CDR3 protein: CSSHGVGGYTF. CDR3 nucleotide sequence: TGCAGTTCCCACGGGGTTGGGGGCTACACCTTC. J is TRBJ1-2 and V is TRBV20-1; D is ambiguous. V was shortened by 8 bases and J by 8 bases, with 15 bases between the two germline ends. CDR1 is DFQATT, CDR2 SNEGSKA, per germline (reference sequence). The CDR3 is 11 residues long.

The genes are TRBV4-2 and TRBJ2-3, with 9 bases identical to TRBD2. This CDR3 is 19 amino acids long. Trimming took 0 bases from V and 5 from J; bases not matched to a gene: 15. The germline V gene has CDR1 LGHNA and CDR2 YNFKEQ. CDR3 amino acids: CASSQDPSSREGHKDTQYF. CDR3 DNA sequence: TGTGCCAGCAGCCAAGATCCTTCGTCGCGGGAGGGCCATAAAGATACGCAGTATTTT.

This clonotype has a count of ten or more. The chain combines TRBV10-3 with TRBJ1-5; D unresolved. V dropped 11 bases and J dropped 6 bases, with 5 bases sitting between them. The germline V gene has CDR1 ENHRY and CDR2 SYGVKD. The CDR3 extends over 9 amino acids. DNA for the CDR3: TGTGCCTCCGGTCAGCCCCAGCATTTT. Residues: CASGQPQHF.

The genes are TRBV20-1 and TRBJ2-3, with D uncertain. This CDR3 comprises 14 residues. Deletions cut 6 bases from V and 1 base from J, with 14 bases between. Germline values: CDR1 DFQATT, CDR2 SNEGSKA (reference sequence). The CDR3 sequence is CSAGRPVGTDTQYF. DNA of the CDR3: TGCAGTGCCGGACGGCCAGTCGGCACAGATACGCAGTATTTT.

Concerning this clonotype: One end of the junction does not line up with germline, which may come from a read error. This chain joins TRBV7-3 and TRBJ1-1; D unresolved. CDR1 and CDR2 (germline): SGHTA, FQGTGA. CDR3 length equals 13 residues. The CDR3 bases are TGTACCAGGACCGGGGAAGTGAACACTGAAGCTTTCTTT. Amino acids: CTRTGEVNTEAFF. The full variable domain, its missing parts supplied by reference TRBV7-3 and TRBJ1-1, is GAGVSQTPSNKVTEKGKYVELRCDPISGHTALYWYRQSLGQGPEFLIYFQGTGAADDSGLPNDRFFAVRPEGSVSTLKIQRTERGDSAVYLCTRTGEVNTEAFFGQGTRLTVV.

The CDR3 nucleotides are TGTGCCAGCAGCTTATTCGTCAATCAGCCCCAGCATTTT. It encodes CASSLFVNQPQHF. The chain combines TRBV7-8 with TRBJ1-5; no definite D call. The length of the CDR3 is 13 residues. V dropped 2 bases and J dropped 3 bases, with 5 bases sitting between them. The V gene's germline CDR1 is SGHVS and CDR2 FQNEAQ.

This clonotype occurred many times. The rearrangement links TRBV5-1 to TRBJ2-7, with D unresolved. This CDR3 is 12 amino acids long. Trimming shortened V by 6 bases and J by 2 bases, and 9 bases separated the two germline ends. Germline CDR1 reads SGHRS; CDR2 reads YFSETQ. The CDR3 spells CASKQHPYEQYF. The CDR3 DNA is TGCGCCAGCAAGCAGCATCCCTACGAGCAGTACTTC.

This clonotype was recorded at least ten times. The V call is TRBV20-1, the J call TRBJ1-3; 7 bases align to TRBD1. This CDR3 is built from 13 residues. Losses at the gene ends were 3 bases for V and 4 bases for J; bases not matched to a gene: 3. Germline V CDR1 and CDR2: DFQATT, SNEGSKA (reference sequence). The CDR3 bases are TGCAGTGCTAGGAAGACAGGGGGAAACACCATATATTTT. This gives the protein CSARKTGGNTIYF.

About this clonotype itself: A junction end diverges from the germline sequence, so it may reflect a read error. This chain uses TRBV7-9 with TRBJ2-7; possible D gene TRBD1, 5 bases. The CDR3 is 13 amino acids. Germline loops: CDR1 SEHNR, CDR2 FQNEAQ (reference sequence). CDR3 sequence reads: CASSFQGSCEQYF. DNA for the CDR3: TGTGCCAGCAGCTTTCAGGGCTCCTGCGAGCAGTACTTC.

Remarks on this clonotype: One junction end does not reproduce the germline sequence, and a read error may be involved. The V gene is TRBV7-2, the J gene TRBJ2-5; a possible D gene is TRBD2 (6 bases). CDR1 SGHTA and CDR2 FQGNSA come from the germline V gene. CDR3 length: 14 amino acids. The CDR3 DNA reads TGTGCCAGCACCTTACTAGCAATGGGCGAGACCCAGTACTTC. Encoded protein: CASTLLAMGETQYF.

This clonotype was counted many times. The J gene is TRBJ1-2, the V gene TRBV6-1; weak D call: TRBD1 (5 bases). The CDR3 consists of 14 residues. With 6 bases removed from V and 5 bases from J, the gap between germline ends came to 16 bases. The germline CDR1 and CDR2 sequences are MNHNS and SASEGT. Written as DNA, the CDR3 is TGTGCCAGCAGGTCGGGCAGGGATATGTATGGCTACACCTTC. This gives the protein CASRSGRDMYGYTF.

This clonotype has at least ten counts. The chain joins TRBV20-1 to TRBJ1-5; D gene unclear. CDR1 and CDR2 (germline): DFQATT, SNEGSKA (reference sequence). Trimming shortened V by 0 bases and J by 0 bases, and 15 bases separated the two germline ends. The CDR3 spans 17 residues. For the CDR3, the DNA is TGCAGTGCTAGAGACAGCCTACGGCCGTATAGCAATCAGCCCCAGCATTTT. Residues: CSARDSLRPYSNQPQHF.

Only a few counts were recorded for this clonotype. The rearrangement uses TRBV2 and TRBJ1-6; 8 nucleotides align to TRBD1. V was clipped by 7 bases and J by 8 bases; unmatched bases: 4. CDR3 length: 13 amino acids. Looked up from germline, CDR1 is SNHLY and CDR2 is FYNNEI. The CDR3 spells CASNPGQDSPLHF. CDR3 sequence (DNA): TGTGCCAGCAATCCGGGACAGGATTCACCCCTCCACTTT.

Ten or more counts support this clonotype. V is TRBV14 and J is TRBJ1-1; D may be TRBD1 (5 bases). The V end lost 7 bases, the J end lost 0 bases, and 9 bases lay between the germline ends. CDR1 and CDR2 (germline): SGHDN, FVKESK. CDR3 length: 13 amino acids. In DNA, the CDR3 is TGTGCCAGCAAGGCGGGGCTGAACACTGAAGCTTTCTTT. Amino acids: CASKAGLNTEAFF. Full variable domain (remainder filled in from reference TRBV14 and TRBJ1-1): EAGVTQFPSHSVIEKGQTVTLRCDPISGHDNLYWYRRVMGKEIKFLLHFVKESKQDESGMPNNRFLAERTGGTYSTLKVQPAELEDSGVYFCASKAGLNTEAFFGQGTRLTVV.

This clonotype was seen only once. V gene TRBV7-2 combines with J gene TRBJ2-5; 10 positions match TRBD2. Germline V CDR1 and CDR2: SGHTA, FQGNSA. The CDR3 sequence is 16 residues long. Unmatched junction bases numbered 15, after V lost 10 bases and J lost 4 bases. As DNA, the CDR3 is TGTGCCACCAGATCCGGGACTAGCGTGAGCAGAGAGACCCAGTACTTC. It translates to CATRSGTSVSRETQYF. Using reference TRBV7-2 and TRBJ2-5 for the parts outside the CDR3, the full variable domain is GAGVSQSPSNKVTEKGKDVELRCDPISGHTALYWYRQSLGQGLEFLIYFQGNSAPDKSGLPSDRFSAERTGGSVSTLTIQRTQQEDSAVYLCATRSGTSVSRETQYFGPGTRLLVL.